These T cell receptor beta chains were read from a single sample in a study of blood T cell repertoires in COVID-19. Repertoires were generated with immunoSEQ multiplex PCR, while TCRdb's copy carries only in-frame clones and drops some. The data show about 270,000 clones, over 75% seen once. The sequenced sample was PBMCs or T cells enriched from blood (not recorded which). The receptors were sampled from a woman in her twenties or thirties who had recovered from COVID-19. Each CDR3 is given with its conserved first and last residue. A D gene is named only where the DNA matches it firmly. Not all rows give a size; the values are once, few, many and, for expanded clones, a class.

TRBV6-7	TRBJ2-2	NA	NA	CASSSKPQGRDNTGELFF	TGTGCCAGCAGTTCGAAACCACAGGGGCGGGACAACACCGGGGAGCTGTTTTTT
TRBV30	TRBJ1-5	NA	NA	CAWSLDRYSNQPQHF	TGTGCCTGGAGCCTAGACAGATATAGCAATCAGCCCCAGCATTTT
TRBV2	TRBJ1-2	TRBD1	once	CASTETRTGFYGYTF	TGTGCCAGCACCGAGACTCGGACAGGATTTTATGGCTACACCTTC
TRBV19	TRBJ1-1	NA	NA	CASSIDRETQNTEAFF	TGTGCCAGTAGTATAGATCGCGAGACACAGAACACTGAAGCTTTCTTT
TRBV6-5	TRBJ1-2	NA	NA	CASSYSPVTGTYGYTF	TGTGCCAGCAGTTACTCCCCCGTTACTGGGACATATGGCTACACCTTC
TRBV2	TRBJ2-5	TRBD1	few	CASSEGGIWDRAFATQYF	TGTGCCAGCAGTGAAGGGGGGATATGGGACAGGGCATTCGCGACCCAGTACTTC
TRBV6-4	TRBJ2-7	TRBD1	NA	CASSDHRGRNRDRVLEQYF	TGTGCCAGCAGTGACCATCGAGGCCGCAACCGGGACAGGGTGCTCGAGCAGTACTTC
TRBV10-1	TRBJ2-1	NA	NA	CASSVNGGNTYNEQFF	TGCGCCAGCAGTGTTAACGGGGGAAACACCTACAATGAGCAGTTCTTC
TRBV18	TRBJ2-7	NA	NA	CASSPRRQTYEQYF	TGTGCCAGCTCCCCTCGAAGACAGACCTACGAGCAGTACTTC
TRBV10-3	TRBJ2-1	TRBD2	NA	CAISRLAREVDEQFF	TGTGCCATCAGCCGACTAGCCCGAGAGGTCGATGAGCAGTTCTTC
TRBV9	TRBJ1-1	TRBD1	NA	CASSPLQGKLAFF	TGTGCCAGCAGCCCCCTACAGGGGAAATTAGCTTTCTTT
TRBV15	TRBJ1-2	NA	NA	CATSRDPGFYGYTF	TGTGCCACCAGCAGAGACCCAGGTTTCTATGGCTACACCTTC
TRBV20-1	TRBJ2-7	NA	few	CSARLTYEQYF	TGCAGTGCCAGGCTTACCTACGAGCAGTACTTC
TRBV11-3	TRBJ2-1	NA	NA	CASTPGGRGRDEQFF	TGTGCCAGCACCCCCGGTGGCAGGGGCAGGGATGAGCAGTTCTTC
TRBV4-1	TRBJ1-2	NA	few	CASSQDVEGYTF	TGCGCCAGCAGCCAAGATGTAGAGGGCTACACCTTC
TRBV7-6	TRBJ2-5	NA	NA	CASSLAGETQYF	TGTGCCAGCAGCTTAGCGGGCGAGACCCAGTACTTC
TRBV5-6	TRBJ2-3	TRBD1	NA	CASSRSGGTQYF	TGTGCCAGCAGTCGATCAGGGGGTACGCAGTATTTT
TRBV14	TRBJ1-4	NA	NA	CASSPDPRGPGLFF	TGTGCCAGCAGCCCGGACCCCCGAGGGCCGGGTCTGTTTTTT
TRBV28	TRBJ1-2	TRBD1	NA	CASSFRQGADGYTF	TGTGCCAGCAGTTTCCGGCAGGGGGCGGATGGCTACACCTTC
TRBV7-3	TRBJ1-1	NA	NA	CASSLTGGNTEAFF	TGTGCCAGCAGCTTAACCGGGGGGAACACTGAAGCTTTCTTT
TRBV7-6	TRBJ1-1	NA	few	CASSLALTGRTEAFF	TGTGCCAGCAGCTTAGCGCTTACAGGGCGCACTGAAGCTTTCTTT
TRBV10-3	TRBJ1-1	TRBD1	NA	CAITDGTGPPEAFF	TGTGCCATCACCGACGGGACAGGTCCACCTGAAGCTTTCTTT
TRBV28	TRBJ2-5	NA	few	CASTHRSGEVETQYF	TGTGCCAGCACACACCGGTCGGGAGAGGTGGAGACCCAGTACTTC
TRBV5-5	TRBJ1-5	NA	NA	CASSLALATGYSNQPQHF	TGTGCCAGCAGCTTGGCCCTCGCAACAGGGTATTCCAATCAGCCCCAGCATTTT
TRBV24-1	TRBJ2-3	NA	NA	CATSTHRASTDTQYF	TGTGCCACCAGTACTCACAGGGCTAGCACAGATACGCAGTATTTT
TRBV6-5	TRBJ2-1	NA	once	CASSPGLLNEQFF	TGTGCCAGCAGCCCCGGACTTCTCAATGAGCAGTTCTTC
TRBV4-1	TRBJ2-7	NA	NA	CASRTQAGRVYEQYF	TGCGCCAGCAGAACTCAAGCCGGGAGAGTCTACGAGCAGTACTTC
TRBV6-2/TRBV6-3	TRBJ1-6	NA	few	CASSPGLFNSPLHF	TGTGCCAGCAGTCCCGGACTATTCAATTCACCCCTCCACTTT
TRBV5-4	TRBJ2-3	NA	NA	CASSADPTGTDTQYF	TGTGCCAGCAGCGCGGACCCTACAGGGACAGATACGCAGTATTTT
TRBV7-9	TRBJ1-1	TRBD1	NA	CASSLNPGQPGRTEAFF	TGTGCCAGCAGCTTGAATCCGGGACAGCCCGGTAGGACTGAAGCTTTCTTT
TRBV10-3	TRBJ2-7	TRBD2	NA	CAISVRRGVSYEQYF	TGTGCCATCAGTGTTCGGCGGGGGGTTTCCTACGAGCAGTACTTC
TRBV5-8	TRBJ1-1	TRBD1	NA	CASSRNRGVTEAFF	TGTGCCAGCAGCAGGAACAGGGGGGTAACTGAAGCTTTCTTT